This entry lists 21 T cell receptor beta chains sequenced from one sample in a study of blood T cell repertoires in COVID-19. The assay was immunoSEQ multiplex PCR, and TCRdb's table has in-frame clones only and misses some. The sample lists roughly 250,000 clones, roughly 80% occurring once. Material for sequencing was peripheral blood. These receptors all come from a woman aged 80 or over with acute or convalescent COVID-19.

This rearrangement joins TRBV9 to TRBJ2-3; no clear D. Germline V CDR1 and CDR2: SGDLS, YYNGEE. V gave up 4 bases and J gave up 0 bases, with 9 bases separating them. This CDR3 region has 14 residues. The CDR3 region is CASSTHPSTDTQYF. The DNA of the CDR3 is TGTGCCAGCAGCACTCACCCGAGCACAGATACGCAGTATTTT.

The rearrangement uses TRBV27 and TRBJ2-5, with 7 positions matching TRBD1. The CDR3 has 15 residues. Trimming at V came to 2 bases and at J to 5 bases, leaving 8 bases not matched to a gene. In germline, CDR1 is MNHEY, CDR2 SMNVEV (reference sequence). The CDR3 DNA reads as TGTGCCAGCAGTTTACTGGGTCCGACAGGGGAGACCCAGTACTTC. Amino acid sequence: CASSLLGPTGETQYF.

The chain links TRBV6-5 to TRBJ2-1; possibly TRBD2 for D (5 bases). In germline, CDR1 is MNHEY, CDR2 SVGAGI. Trimming took off 2 bases at V and 4 bases at J, with 15 bases between the two ends. This CDR3 contains 16 residues. Here the CDR3 reads CASSYSKPEGYNEQFF. Written as DNA, the CDR3 is TGTGCCAGCAGTTACAGTAAACCTGAGGGATACAATGAGCAGTTCTTC.

The chain recombines TRBV11-2 with TRBJ1-2; no clear D gene. Trimming shortened V by 0 bases and J by 2 bases, and 10 bases separated the two germline ends. The germline gives CDR1 SGHAT, CDR2 FQNNGV. The CDR3 is 15 residues long. CDR3 sequence reads: CASSLEVGGNYGYTF. The CDR3 region has the DNA TGTGCCAGCAGCTTAGAGGTTGGCGGCAACTATGGCTACACCTTC.

The chain employs TRBV14 and TRBJ2-2; D uncertain. V lost 7 bases and J lost 6, with 9 bases in between. This CDR3 is 12 amino acids long. CDR1 SGHDN and CDR2 FVKESK come from the germline V gene. The CDR3 region is CASTSFPGELFF. The CDR3 nucleotides are TGTGCCAGCACCTCGTTTCCCGGGGAGCTGTTTTTT.

V and J are TRBV13 and TRBJ1-2, with a tentative D call TRBD1 (5 bases). Germline V gene sequence: CDR1 PRHDT, CDR2 FYEKMQ (reference sequence). Trimming removed 1 base at V and 4 bases at J, with 13 bases between. This CDR3 spans 15 amino acids. CDR3 coding DNA: TGTGCCAGCAGCTTAGAAGGACAAGATTTCTATGGCTACACCTTC. Its protein is CASSLEGQDFYGYTF.

The count of this clone is one. The rearrangement links TRBV2 to TRBJ2-3, with 11 bases lining up with TRBD2. V was clipped by 10 bases and J by 15 bases; unmatched bases: 15. Germline V gene data show CDR1 as SNHLY and CDR2 as FYNNEI. This CDR3 spans 13 amino acids. CDR3 in amino acids: CATKTSGERPLYF. The CDR3 region has the DNA TGTGCCACCAAGACTAGCGGGGAAAGACCGCTTTATTTT.

The chain uses TRBV30 and TRBJ1-6; 9 bases match TRBD1. Germline V gives CDR1 GTSNPN, CDR2 SVGIG (reference sequence). The CDR3 spans 14 residues. V was clipped by 2 bases and J by 7 bases; unmatched bases: 3. Written as DNA, the CDR3 is TGTGCCTGGAGTATCGGACAGGGGAATTCACCCCTCCACTTT. It specifies CAWSIGQGNSPLHF.

The V and J genes are TRBV3-1 (or the pseudogene TRBV3-2) and TRBJ2-5; TRBD2 matches at 11 bases. There are 17 residues in the CDR3. Trimming took 0 bases from V and 2 from J; bases not matched to a gene: 5. Germline V gene sequence: CDR1 LGHDT, CDR2 YNNKEL (reference sequence). The CDR3 protein is CASSQELAGAVQETQYF. For the CDR3, the DNA is TGTGCCAGCAGCCAAGAACTAGCGGGGGCCGTACAAGAGACCCAGTACTTC.

This chain uses TRBV5-1 with TRBJ2-2; 8 positions match TRBD1. The CDR3 is 15 residues long. The ends lost 0 bases at V and 4 bases at J; junction bases unmatched: 2. The V gene's germline CDR1 is SGHRS and CDR2 YFSETQ. The CDR3 DNA reads TGCGCCAGCAGCTTGGAGGGGACAGGCACCGGGGAGCTGTTTTTT. Its protein product is CASSLEGTGTGELFF. The full variable domain, in which reference TRBV5-1 and TRBJ2-2 provide the parts outside the CDR3, is KAGVTQTPRYLIKTRGQQVTLSCSPISGHRSVSWYQQTPGQGLQFLFEYFSETQRNKGNFPGRFSGRQFSNSRSEMNVSTLELGDSALYLCASSLEGTGTGELFFGEGSRLTVL.

The J gene is TRBJ1-5, the V gene TRBV4-1, with 8 bases lining up with TRBD1. Germline loops: CDR1 MGHRA, CDR2 YSYEKL. The junction had 5 bases not matched to a gene; V was cut back by 4 bases and J by 6 bases. The CDR3 is made up of 14 amino acids. In DNA form, the CDR3 reads TGCGCCAGCAGCCGGACAGGGTTTACTCAGCCCCAGCATTTT. Its protein is CASSRTGFTQPQHF.

The gene calls are TRBV10-3 and TRBJ2-2, with D maybe TRBD1 (5 bases). CDR1 is ENHRY, CDR2 SYGVKD, per germline. V shed 3 bases and J shed 1 base, with 12 bases lying between them. The CDR3 is 16 residues long. As DNA, the CDR3 is TGTGCCATCAGTGAAAAAGGGGCGCTGAACACCGGGGAGCTGTTTTTT. Translation: CAISEKGALNTGELFF.

The gene calls are TRBV4-1 and TRBJ2-7; no clear D. The CDR3 is 16 residues long. Germline values: CDR1 MGHRA, CDR2 YSYEKL. The germline V and J ends were trimmed by 0 bases and 6 bases, with 18 bases remaining between them. DNA for the CDR3: TGCGCCAGCAGCCAAGATCTCGGGTCGGCTTTGGGCGAGCAGTACTTC. It specifies CASSQDLGSALGEQYF.

In DNA form, the CDR3 reads TGTGCCAGCAGCTCCGGGGTATCCGAGCAGTACTTC. Translating gives CASSSGVSEQYF. The chain uses TRBV9 and TRBJ2-7; D perhaps matches TRBD2 (5 bases). This CDR3 comprises 12 residues. Per germline, CDR1 SGDLS and CDR2 YYNGEE. V shed 4 bases and J shed 6 bases, with 11 bases lying between them.

The gene calls are TRBV6-1 and TRBJ2-1; possibly TRBD2 for D (6 bases). This CDR3 has 17 amino acids. Trimming stripped 0 bases from V and 8 bases from J, with 20 bases between. The germline gives CDR1 MNHNS, CDR2 SASEGT. The CDR3 DNA reads as TGTGCCAGCAGTGAAGCGCGGGGTACAGGTAGGGGAGATGAGCAGTTCTTC. Its translation: CASSEARGTGRGDEQFF.

The rearrangement links TRBV9 to TRBJ2-2; 10 bases map to TRBD2. The CDR3 is 17 residues long. Trimming removed 2 bases from V and 5 bases from J; junction bases left unmatched: 9. CDR1 is SGDLS and CDR2 is YYNGEE in the germline V gene. CDR3 region: CASSVRGAGGQTGELFF. The CDR3 DNA sequence: TGTGCCAGCAGCGTCCGCGGAGCGGGGGGGCAGACCGGGGAGCTGTTTTTT.

The V call is TRBV6-6, the J call TRBJ2-2, with a tentative D call TRBD2 (5 bases). The length of the CDR3 is 13 residues. The germline V and J ends were trimmed by 6 bases and 4 bases, with 9 bases remaining between them. Germline CDR1 MNHNY, CDR2 SVGAGI (reference sequence). The CDR3 region is CASSQGLTGELFF. In DNA form, the CDR3 reads TGTGCCAGCAGCCAAGGACTCACCGGGGAGCTGTTTTTT.

This chain connects TRBV30 to TRBJ1-3; D is perhaps TRBD1 (5 bases). The CDR3 length is 17 residues. V dropped 0 bases and J dropped 0 bases, with 15 bases sitting between them. Germline lookup yields CDR1 GTSNPN and CDR2 SVGIG (reference sequence). The CDR3 DNA reads as TGTGCCTGGAGTGTACGAGGCCCAGGGCGCTCTGGAAACACCATATATTTT. Protein product: CAWSVRGPGRSGNTIYF.

The chain employs TRBV5-1 and TRBJ1-3; 11 bases agree with TRBD1. The CDR3 runs 14 residues. Germline CDR1 reads SGHRS; CDR2 reads YFSETQ. V lost 4 bases, J lost 6 bases, and 3 bases stayed unmatched. CDR3 protein: CASSPGQGVNTIYF. For the CDR3, the DNA is TGCGCCAGCAGCCCGGGACAGGGGGTAAACACCATATATTTT.

This chain links TRBV7-3 with TRBJ2-2; 12 bases match TRBD1. Germline V gives CDR1 SGHTA, CDR2 FQGTGA. The CDR3 consists of 18 residues. Trimming cost V 0 bases and J 2 bases; bases outside gene matches: 4. This chain's CDR3 is CASSLTGQGAANTGELFF. DNA for the CDR3: TGTGCCAGCAGCTTAACGGGACAGGGGGCTGCTAACACCGGGGAGCTGTTTTTT. Together with reference TRBV7-3 and TRBJ2-2, the CDR3 gives the full variable domain: GAGVSQTPSNKVTEKGKYVELRCDPISGHTALYWYRQSLGQGPEFLIYFQGTGAADDSGLPNDRFFAVRPEGSVSTLKIQRTERGDSAVYLCASSLTGQGAANTGELFFGEGSRLTVL.

This clone was seen a few times. The chain uses TRBV5-1 and TRBJ2-3; no reliable D call. The CDR3 length is 14 residues. Germline V gene lookup returns CDR1 SGHRS and CDR2 YFSETQ. With 1 base removed from V and 5 bases from J, the gap between germline ends came to 11 bases. CDR3 protein: CASSLSRPVDTQYF. CDR3 DNA: TGCGCCAGCAGCTTGTCCAGGCCCGTAGATACGCAGTATTTT.